These 21 T cell receptor beta chains were sequenced from one sample in a study of CD8 T cells in Susac syndrome. RNA amounts of about 0.45 to 1 ug underwent reverse transcription with random hexamers. Via MiXCR, TCRdb re-called the immunoSEQ multiplex PCR reads, giving one row per CDR3 protein. Here the sample spans about 50,000 distinct CDR3 sequences, approximately 93% being singletons. The sample comprised CD8+ T cells from PBMCs. The receptors derive from a human donor with multiple sclerosis.

The V call is TRBV12-3 or TRBV12-4, the J call TRBJ2-1; D unresolved. V was shortened by 4 bases and J by 5 bases, with 3 bases between the two germline ends. The CDR3 covers 11 residues. CDR3 region: CASSSDNEQFF. CDR3 bases: TGTGCCAGCAGTTCCGACAATGAGCAGTTCTTC.

The chain has TRBV7-2 and TRBJ2-5, with 8 bases fitting TRBD2. This CDR3 spans 17 amino acids. CDR1 is SGHTA, CDR2 FQGNSA, per germline. V lost 1 base and J lost 4; bases outside the gene matches: 11. In DNA form, the CDR3 reads TGTGCCAGCAGCTTAGGGATAGCGCGGGGGGTAAGAGAGACCCAGTACTTC. This codes for CASSLGIARGVRETQYF.

The rearrangement uses TRBV5-1 and TRBJ2-7; 7 bases fit TRBD2. CDR3 length: 15 amino acids. V gave up 5 bases and J gave up 3 bases; unmatched junction bases: 11. CDR1 is SGHRS, CDR2 YFSETQ, per germline. This CDR3 reads CASRLGEGLIYEQYF. DNA of the CDR3: TGCGCCAGCAGACTGGGGGAGGGACTGATCTACGAGCAGTACTTC.

V and J are TRBV9 and TRBJ1-1; weak D call: TRBD1 (5 bases). The CDR3 has 16 amino acids. Germline lookup yields CDR1 SGDLS and CDR2 YYNGEE. V dropped 1 base and J dropped 5 bases, with 18 bases sitting between them. The CDR3 sequence is CASSVRAGQGETEAFF. Written as DNA, the CDR3 is TGTGCCAGCAGCGTACGTGCGGGGCAGGGAGAAACTGAAGCTTTCTTT. The full variable domain, its missing parts supplied by reference TRBV9 and TRBJ1-1, is DSGVTQTPKHLITATGQRVTLRCSPRSGDLSVYWYQQSLDQGLQFLIQYYNGEERAKGNILERFSAQQFPDLHSELNLSSLELGDSALYFCASSVRAGQGETEAFFGQGTRLTVV.

The J gene is TRBJ1-4, the V gene TRBV18; tentative D call: TRBD1 (6 bases). Per germline, CDR1 KGHSH and CDR2 LQKENI. There are 17 residues in the CDR3. V lost 3 bases to trimming and J lost 4 bases, with 18 bases between them. The CDR3: CASSPHSPGQINEKLFF. CDR3 nucleotide sequence: TGTGCCAGCTCACCCCATTCCCCGGGACAAATTAATGAAAAACTGTTTTTT.

The count of this clonotype is one. V and J are TRBV9 and TRBJ1-6, with D uncertain. Germline lookup yields CDR1 SGDLS and CDR2 YYNGEE. This CDR3 is 15 amino acids long. V was clipped by 0 bases and J by 4 bases, with 8 bases between them. CDR3 in amino acids: CASSVVPLYNSPLHF. The DNA for the CDR3 is TGTGCCAGCAGCGTAGTTCCTTTATATAATTCACCCCTCCACTTT.

The chain recombines TRBV3-1 with TRBJ1-1; D is undetermined. This CDR3 has 14 amino acids. CDR1 is LGHDT, CDR2 YNNKEL, per germline (reference sequence). Trimming stripped 4 bases from V and 4 bases from J, with 13 bases between. The CDR3 nucleotides read TGTGCCAGCAGCCTGCACAATGGTGGCACTGAAGCTTTCTTT. It translates to CASSLHNGGTEAFF.

The rearrangement links TRBV6-2 or TRBV6-3 to TRBJ1-2; the D gene is possibly TRBD1 (6 bases). Trimming took off 5 bases at V and 8 bases at J, with 21 bases between the two ends. This CDR3 is 15 amino acids long. Germline values: CDR1 MNHEY, CDR2 SVGEGT. CDR3 sequence reads: CASSPSEGVSRGYTF. The DNA of the CDR3 is TGTGCCAGCAGTCCCTCGGAGGGGGTTTCGAGAGGCTACACCTTC.

The rearrangement links TRBV6-1 to TRBJ2-3; 10 bases fit TRBD2. This CDR3 is built from 17 residues. Germline V gene data show CDR1 as MNHNS and CDR2 as SASEGT. J lost 5 bases, V lost 1 base, and 9 bases had no gene match. The CDR3: CASSEVVAGGRGDTQYF. As DNA, the CDR3 is TGTGCCAGCAGTGAAGTCGTAGCGGGGGGCCGTGGAGATACGCAGTATTTT.

The CDR3 is CASMRKDYGYTF. Written as DNA, the CDR3 is TGTGCCAGCATGCGGAAAGACTATGGCTACACCTTC. This chain joins TRBV2 and TRBJ1-2, with D uncertain. Germline CDR1 SNHLY, CDR2 FYNNEI. This CDR3 has 12 residues. Trimming shortened V by 7 bases and J by 3 bases, and 9 bases separated the two germline ends.

This chain links TRBV18 with TRBJ1-1; D gene uncertain. The CDR3 is 15 amino acids. Germline V lookup: CDR1 KGHSH, CDR2 LQKENI. V shed 0 bases and J shed 2 bases, with 10 bases lying between them. The CDR3 bases are TGTGCCAGCTCACCACCCGGGCCCCCAAACACTGAAGCTTTCTTT. Translating gives CASSPPGPPNTEAFF.

J is TRBJ2-2 and V is TRBV27, with a possible D match to TRBD2 (5 bases). The CDR3 length is 16 residues. Germline loops: CDR1 MNHEY, CDR2 SMNVEV (reference sequence). Trimming cost V 4 bases and J 5 bases, with 17 bases left between them. This CDR3 is CASSWATHLATGELFF. The CDR3, as DNA: TGTGCCAGCAGTTGGGCCACCCATCTAGCTACCGGGGAGCTGTTTTTT.

This clonotype was seen once. This chain links TRBV13 with TRBJ2-5, with unresolved D. Per germline, CDR1 PRHDT and CDR2 FYEKMQ (reference sequence). V lost 2 bases to trimming and J lost 1 base, with 5 bases between them. The CDR3 is 13 residues long. The CDR3 DNA reads as TGTGCCAGCAGCTTAATGTCCCAAGAGACCCAGTACTTC. Its protein product is CASSLMSQETQYF.

This chain uses TRBV7-9 with TRBJ2-7; maybe TRBD1 (6 bases). Germline loops: CDR1 SEHNR, CDR2 FQNEAQ (reference sequence). The CDR3 has 14 residues. Deletions cut 3 bases from V and 3 bases from J, with 12 bases between. This CDR3 is CASSFYEDSYEQYF. The CDR3 nucleotides are TGTGCCAGCAGCTTCTACGAGGACAGCTACGAGCAGTACTTC.

The genes are TRBV7-9 and TRBJ1-5, with D possibly being TRBD1 (5 bases). This CDR3 is built from 13 residues. V was clipped by 1 base and J by 5 bases, with 6 bases between them. CDR1 and CDR2 from the germline V gene are SEHNR and FQNEAQ (reference sequence). The CDR3 sequence: CASSLEGYQPQHF. The CDR3 nucleotides are TGTGCCAGCAGCTTAGAGGGGTATCAGCCCCAGCATTTT.

The chain couples TRBV30 to TRBJ1-6, with TRBD1 matching 7 bases. The trim removed 3 bases at V and 7 bases at J, leaving 12 bases unmatched. Per the germline V gene, CDR1 is GTSNPN and CDR2 is SVGIG (reference sequence). The CDR3 sequence is 16 residues long. CDR3: CAWRKSPGTVNSPLHF. CDR3 nucleotides: TGTGCCTGGAGGAAATCCCCCGGGACAGTGAATTCACCCCTCCACTTT.

The V gene is TRBV25-1, the J gene TRBJ2-1, with D unresolved. Germline-derived CDR1 and CDR2 are MGHDK and SYGVNS. The CDR3 covers 11 residues. Trimming removed 4 bases from V and 7 bases from J, with 5 bases in between. The CDR3 here is CASSGYNEQFF. CDR3 bases: TGTGCCAGCAGTGGCTATAATGAGCAGTTCTTC.

This clonotype occurred once. This chain uses TRBV20-1 with TRBJ2-7; the D gene is possibly TRBD1 (6 bases). The CDR3 length is 15 residues. The germline V gene encodes CDR1 DFQATT and CDR2 SNEGSKA (reference sequence). Deletions cut 0 bases from V and 0 bases from J, with 12 bases between. This CDR3 reads CSARDVQGYSYEQYF. The DNA of the CDR3 is TGCAGTGCTAGAGACGTACAGGGCTACTCCTACGAGCAGTACTTC.

This chain uses TRBV10-3 with TRBJ2-7; weak D call: TRBD2 (6 bases). Trimming took 1 base from V and 4 from J, leaving 14 bases between them. Germline V lookup: CDR1 ENHRY, CDR2 SYGVKD. The length of the CDR3 is 15 residues. As DNA, the CDR3 is TGTGCCATCAGTGAGTGGAGGGAATACAGTTACGAGCAGTACTTC. It codes for CAISEWREYSYEQYF.

J is TRBJ1-2 and V is TRBV5-1, with D maybe TRBD1 (6 bases). Germline-derived CDR1 and CDR2 are SGHRS and YFSETQ. The CDR3 is made up of 14 amino acids. The V and J ends lost 1 base and 5 bases respectively, with 12 bases between them. As DNA, the CDR3 is TGCGCCAGCAGCTTGAACAGGGTGGAGTATGGCTACACCTTC. Translating gives CASSLNRVEYGYTF.

The rearrangement joins TRBV27 to TRBJ1-1; 10 bases are shared with TRBD1. Germline CDR1 reads MNHEY; CDR2 reads SMNVEV (reference sequence). V was pared by 5 bases and J by 4 bases, with 4 bases of the junction left unmatched. This CDR3 is 14 amino acids long. CDR3 region: CASSPRTGGTEAFF. DNA of the CDR3: TGTGCCAGCAGTCCCCGGACAGGGGGCACTGAAGCTTTCTTT.